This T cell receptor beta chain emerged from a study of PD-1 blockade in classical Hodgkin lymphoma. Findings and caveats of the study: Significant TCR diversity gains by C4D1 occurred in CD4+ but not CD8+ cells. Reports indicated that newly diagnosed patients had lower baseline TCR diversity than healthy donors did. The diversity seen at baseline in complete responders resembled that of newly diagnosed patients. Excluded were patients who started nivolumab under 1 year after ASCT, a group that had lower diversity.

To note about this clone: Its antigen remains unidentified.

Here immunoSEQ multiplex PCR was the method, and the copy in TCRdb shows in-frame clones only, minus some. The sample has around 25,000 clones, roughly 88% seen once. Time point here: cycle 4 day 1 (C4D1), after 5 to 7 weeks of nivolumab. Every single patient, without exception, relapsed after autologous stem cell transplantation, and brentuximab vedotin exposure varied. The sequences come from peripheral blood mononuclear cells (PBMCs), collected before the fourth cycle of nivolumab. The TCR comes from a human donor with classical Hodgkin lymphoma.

CDR3 region: CASSYGGNTIYF. As DNA, the CDR3 is TGTGCCAGCAGTTATGGAGGAAACACCATATATTTT. The chain uses TRBV6-5 and TRBJ1-3; D remains unclear. CDR1 and CDR2 (germline): MNHEY, SVGAGI. The CDR3 runs to 12 residues. Deletions cut 3 bases from V and 4 bases from J, with 4 bases between.